This is a list of T cell receptor beta chains from one sample in a study of blood T cells in healthy people across ages. TCRdb reprocessed the 5' RACE reads via MiXCR and lists one record per CDR3 protein. This sample has around 650,000 distinct CDR3 sequences, with approximately 31% found just once. Sequencing was carried out using blood. Source of these receptors: a woman aged 80 or older in good health. The CDR3 runs from the conserved cysteine through the conserved F or W. D genes are given only for firm matches. Where a row states a size, it is once, few, many or the class of an expanded clone; other rows omit it.

cdr3_nt: TGTGCCAGCAGCCAGATGTCCGTGGCGTCCTACGAGCAGTACTTC; cdr3_aa: CASSQMSVASYEQYF; j_call: TRBJ2-7; d_call: NA; v_call: TRBV3-1; clone_size: many
cdr3_nt: TGTGCCAGCAGTTTAGGGGCTAGAAATCAGGAGACCCAGTACTTC; cdr3_aa: CASSLGARNQETQYF; j_call: TRBJ2-5; d_call: NA; v_call: TRBV12-3/TRBV12-4; clone_size: NA
cdr3_nt: TGTGCCTGGAGTGGGACAGGGGGGGTTGAAAAACTGTTTTTT; cdr3_aa: CAWSGTGGVEKLFF; j_call: TRBJ1-4; d_call: TRBD1; v_call: TRBV30; clone_size: NA
cdr3_nt: TGCAGTGCTAGAAAAGGCGGGGGGGCCTGGGATGAGCAGTTCTTC; cdr3_aa: CSARKGGGAWDEQFF; j_call: TRBJ2-1; d_call: TRBD2; v_call: TRBV20-1; clone_size: few
cdr3_nt: TGTGCCAGCAGCTTAGTTGATATCACCCGTCTAGGCTACACCTTC; cdr3_aa: CASSLVDITRLGYTF; j_call: TRBJ1-2; d_call: NA; v_call: TRBV7-2; clone_size: few
cdr3_nt: TGCAGTGCGGCCCGAGACAGACAGTACTATGGCTACACCTTC; cdr3_aa: CSAARDRQYYGYTF; j_call: TRBJ1-2; d_call: NA; v_call: TRBV20-1; clone_size: NA
cdr3_nt: TGCGCCAGCAGCCAAGAAGGCACCCGGGAGCTGTTTTTT; cdr3_aa: CASSQEGTRELFF; j_call: TRBJ2-2; d_call: NA; v_call: TRBV4-3; clone_size: few
cdr3_nt: TGCAGTGCTAGCGGGGGGGCGCGAGAGCAGTACTTC; cdr3_aa: CSASGGAREQYF; j_call: TRBJ2-7; d_call: TRBD2; v_call: TRBV20-1; clone_size: many
cdr3_nt: TGTGCCAGCAGTCCCCTAGGAAACATTCAGTACTTC; cdr3_aa: CASSPLGNIQYF; j_call: TRBJ2-4; d_call: NA; v_call: TRBV27; clone_size: many
cdr3_nt: TGTGCCAGCAGTTACAGCACGAACACTGAAGCTTTCTTT; cdr3_aa: CASSYSTNTEAFF; j_call: TRBJ1-1; d_call: NA; v_call: TRBV6-5; clone_size: few
cdr3_nt: TGCGCCAGCAGCTCCGGGGACAGGGGAAATGAAAAACTGTTTTTT; cdr3_aa: CASSSGDRGNEKLFF; j_call: TRBJ1-4; d_call: TRBD1; v_call: TRBV5-1; clone_size: NA
cdr3_nt: TGTGCCAGCAGGAGGACGCATGGGTACGATGAGCAGTTCTTC; cdr3_aa: CASRRTHGYDEQFF; j_call: TRBJ2-1; d_call: NA; v_call: TRBV2; clone_size: once
cdr3_nt: TGTGCCAGCAGCTTAGCCAGCCTTCGCACAGATACGCAGTATTTT; cdr3_aa: CASSLASLRTDTQYF; j_call: TRBJ2-3; d_call: NA; v_call: TRBV13; clone_size: many
cdr3_nt: TGTGCCAGCAGTTGGGACAGGTCGGAAAGACTGTTTTTT; cdr3_aa: CASSWDRSERLFF; j_call: TRBJ1-4; d_call: TRBD1; v_call: TRBV27; clone_size: many
cdr3_nt: TGTGCTAGTGGTTTGCTACGACAGGGCTCCTCACCCAGCGAGCAGTACTTC; cdr3_aa: CASGLLRQGSSPSEQYF; j_call: TRBJ2-7; d_call: TRBD1; v_call: TRBV12-5; clone_size: NA
cdr3_nt: TGTGCCAGCAGTTACGTAGGAACCTACGAGCAGTACTTC; cdr3_aa: CASSYVGTYEQYF; j_call: TRBJ2-7; d_call: NA; v_call: TRBV6-6; clone_size: NA
cdr3_nt: TGCGCCAGCAGCTTGGCAGTAGCGGGAGGGTACTACGAGCAGTACTTC; cdr3_aa: CASSLAVAGGYYEQYF; j_call: TRBJ2-7; d_call: TRBD2; v_call: TRBV5-1; clone_size: NA
cdr3_nt: TGTGCCAGCAGCTTCGCAAGGGGCACTGAAGCTTTCTTT; cdr3_aa: CASSFARGTEAFF; j_call: TRBJ1-1; d_call: NA; v_call: TRBV5-6; clone_size: few
cdr3_nt: TGTGCCAGCAACCGTAGGGGGACCTACAATGAGCAGTTCTTC; cdr3_aa: CASNRRGTYNEQFF; j_call: TRBJ2-1; d_call: NA; v_call: TRBV27; clone_size: many
cdr3_nt: TGCAGTGCTAGAGATTGGGGTTTGAACACTGAAGCTTTCTTT; cdr3_aa: CSARDWGLNTEAFF; j_call: TRBJ1-1; d_call: NA; v_call: TRBV20-1; clone_size: few
cdr3_nt: TGCGCCAGCAGCACGGACCCGAACACTGAAGCTTTCTTT; cdr3_aa: CASSTDPNTEAFF; j_call: TRBJ1-1; d_call: NA; v_call: TRBV5-1; clone_size: few
cdr3_nt: TGCGCCAGCAGCTTGGGACAGGGATTCTACGAGCAGTACTTC; cdr3_aa: CASSLGQGFYEQYF; j_call: TRBJ2-7; d_call: TRBD1; v_call: TRBV4-1; clone_size: NA
cdr3_nt: TGCGCCAGCAGCTCAGACCCGACAGGGATCTACGAGCAGTACTTC; cdr3_aa: CASSSDPTGIYEQYF; j_call: TRBJ2-7; d_call: TRBD1; v_call: TRBV5-1; clone_size: many
cdr3_nt: TGTGCCAGCCTCGAGTCCCCACCGGGACTCGGGATGCCCTACGAGCAGTACTTC; cdr3_aa: CASLESPPGLGMPYEQYF; j_call: TRBJ2-7; d_call: NA; v_call: TRBV2; clone_size: NA
cdr3_nt: TGCGCCAGCAGCCAAGATTCGGCAGAATCCTACAATGAGCAGTTCTTC; cdr3_aa: CASSQDSAESYNEQFF; j_call: TRBJ2-1; d_call: NA; v_call: TRBV4-3; clone_size: NA
cdr3_nt: TGTGCCAGCAGTGAAGTATTAAGGTACTTC; cdr3_aa: CASSEVLRYF; j_call: TRBJ2-5; d_call: NA; v_call: TRBV6-1; clone_size: many
cdr3_nt: TGTGCCTGGAGGCCTGCGGCTGAAGCTTTCTTT; cdr3_aa: CAWRPAAEAFF; j_call: TRBJ1-1; d_call: NA; v_call: TRBV30; clone_size: few
cdr3_nt: TGTGCCAGCAGCTTACTCCGGGACAGGGGACTCTCTGGGGCCAACGTCCTGACTTTC; cdr3_aa: CASSLLRDRGLSGANVLTF; j_call: TRBJ2-6; d_call: TRBD1; v_call: TRBV7-8; clone_size: NA
cdr3_nt: TGTGCCAGCAGCTTAATGGTCCAAGTGGCGAACACTGAAGCTTTCTTT; cdr3_aa: CASSLMVQVANTEAFF; j_call: TRBJ1-1; d_call: NA; v_call: TRBV5-6; clone_size: NA
cdr3_nt: TGTGCCAGCAGCCCTGGGACAGTCTCGAACACTGAAGCTTTCTTT; cdr3_aa: CASSPGTVSNTEAFF; j_call: TRBJ1-1; d_call: TRBD1; v_call: TRBV7-9; clone_size: few
cdr3_nt: TGCGCCAGCAGCCCCGGGCGGATCCAAGAGACCCAGTACTTC; cdr3_aa: CASSPGRIQETQYF; j_call: TRBJ2-5; d_call: NA; v_call: TRBV5-1; clone_size: many
cdr3_nt: TGTGCCAGCAACTCGGGGGGGGGCGCGAACACTGAAGCTTTCTTT; cdr3_aa: CASNSGGGANTEAFF; j_call: TRBJ1-1; d_call: NA; v_call: TRBV2; clone_size: NA
cdr3_nt: TGTGCCAGCAGCTTAGGGACGCCAGGGGGCCCCAGTGGCTACACCTTC; cdr3_aa: CASSLGTPGGPSGYTF; j_call: TRBJ1-2; d_call: TRBD1; v_call: TRBV7-2; clone_size: NA
cdr3_nt: TGCGCCAGCAGCTTGGACATATCCTACGAGCAGTACTTC; cdr3_aa: CASSLDISYEQYF; j_call: TRBJ2-7; d_call: NA; v_call: TRBV5-1; clone_size: many
cdr3_nt: TGCAGTGCTGGGGGAGGGGCCAGCCTCAATCAGCCCCAGCATTTT; cdr3_aa: CSAGGGASLNQPQHF; j_call: TRBJ1-5; d_call: NA; v_call: TRBV20-1; clone_size: many
cdr3_nt: TGTGCCAGCAGTTTATCCAGCGGGAGCCGCTACGAGCAGTACTTC; cdr3_aa: CASSLSSGSRYEQYF; j_call: TRBJ2-7; d_call: TRBD2; v_call: TRBV12-3/TRBV12-4; clone_size: NA
cdr3_nt: TGTGCCAGCAGCGTTGACAGGGGGCAAACTGAAGCTTTCTTT; cdr3_aa: CASSVDRGQTEAFF; j_call: TRBJ1-1; d_call: TRBD1; v_call: TRBV7-6; clone_size: few
cdr3_nt: TGTGCCAGCAGCTGGAAGACAGGGGGCGAACAGCCCCAGCATTTT; cdr3_aa: CASSWKTGGEQPQHF; j_call: TRBJ1-5; d_call: TRBD1; v_call: TRBV7-2; clone_size: many
cdr3_nt: TGTGCCAGCAGTTTAAATGAGGGGTCGGGCGGGGTCAATGAGCAGTTCTTC; cdr3_aa: CASSLNEGSGGVNEQFF; j_call: TRBJ2-1; d_call: NA; v_call: TRBV27; clone_size: few
cdr3_nt: TGTGCCAGCAGGGAGGGATTTCCGACAGATACGCAGTATTTT; cdr3_aa: CASREGFPTDTQYF; j_call: TRBJ2-3; d_call: NA; v_call: TRBV6-6; clone_size: few
cdr3_nt: TGTGCCTCGGAGGGACAGGTGGGCGAGCAGTACTTC; cdr3_aa: CASEGQVGEQYF; j_call: TRBJ2-7; d_call: TRBD1; v_call: TRBV30; clone_size: many
cdr3_nt: TGTGCCAGCGAGGGGGGACCCGACTACAATGAGCAGTACTTC; cdr3_aa: CASEGGPDYNEQYF; j_call: TRBJ2-5; d_call: NA; v_call: TRBV27; clone_size: few
cdr3_nt: TGTGCCTGGAGTGCCCGGGAAGAGCAGTTCTTC; cdr3_aa: CAWSAREEQFF; j_call: TRBJ2-1; d_call: NA; v_call: TRBV30; clone_size: many
cdr3_nt: TGTGCCAGCAGCTCGGCTGGCAGGGGGTGGTTCGGTGAGCAGTTCTTC; cdr3_aa: CASSSAGRGWFGEQFF; j_call: TRBJ2-1; d_call: TRBD1; v_call: TRBV7-9; clone_size: NA
cdr3_nt: TGTGCCACCAGCGGATCCCGACATGTTGCAACTAATGAAAAACTGTTTTTT; cdr3_aa: CATSGSRHVATNEKLFF; j_call: TRBJ1-4; d_call: NA; v_call: TRBV15; clone_size: many
cdr3_nt: TGCGCCAGCAGCTTGTTGGCGGGGGCGGATGAAGCTTTCTTT; cdr3_aa: CASSLLAGADEAFF; j_call: TRBJ1-1; d_call: NA; v_call: TRBV5-1; clone_size: few
cdr3_nt: TGCGCCAGCAGCCAGGAGGGGACTGTGACCTCTGGGGCCAACGTCCTGACTTTC; cdr3_aa: CASSQEGTVTSGANVLTF; j_call: TRBJ2-6; d_call: NA; v_call: TRBV4-1; clone_size: many
cdr3_nt: TGTGCCAGCAGTTCGACAGGGGGTCGGGGCGAAAAACTGTTTTTT; cdr3_aa: CASSSTGGRGEKLFF; j_call: TRBJ1-4; d_call: TRBD1; v_call: TRBV5-6; clone_size: few